This TCR beta chain was retrieved from a study of blood T cell repertoires in COVID-19 (dated by TCRdb to about 2020). In the study overall: Samples from collaborators originated in the United States, Italy and Spain and spanned both the acute and convalescent phases of COVID-19. The repertoires were released in a freely available public database meant as a resource for research on the immune response to SARS-CoV-2. A de-identified subject ID, COVID-19 status, age in years and sex were almost always included in the sample metadata. The samples were drawn from two sources: the first 160 participants of the ongoing ImmuneRACE study, and 1,000 to 1,500 subjects contributed by 6 global collaborators. Where available, HLA class I and class II types were obtained from metadata supplied by the sample provider rather than from assay-based typing. The prospective study material was composed of cDNA or gDNA derived from T cells, B-cell-depleted T cells, or PBMCs. The dataset comprised deeply sampled blood TCRbeta repertoires from subjects exposed to, actively infected with, or recovered from COVID-19. Findings and caveats that apply to the study as a whole: The amount of clinical and demographic metadata varied by source and participant and was provided uncurated.

Whole blood was collected in K2EDTA tubes by collaborating institutions according to the institutions' own protocols. For TCRbeta analysis, collaborators shipped samples as frozen whole blood, isolated PBMCs, or DNA extracted from either of those sample types. Regarding this clone: Its cognate antigen has yet to be identified. No per-base quality is available; no much larger clone lies one base away.

TCRbeta CDR3 regions were amplified from genomic DNA using the immunoSEQ Assay, a bias-controlled multiplex PCR. The paper's data handling went like this. Within the assay, amplification of reference gene primers was used to estimate how many nucleated cells each sample contained. To quantify the absolute abundance of each unique TCRbeta CDR3 rearrangement, sequence reads were collapsed and filtered. For each sample, productive Simpson clonality was calculated as the square root of Simpson's diversity index across productive rearrangements. Here the immuneACCESS table is served through TCRdb, limited to in-frame sequences with V and J called. Missing clones are a known gap in these copies; in checked studies unresolved V genes cover under half, and the rest lacks a known reason. V and J calls plus clone size are reproduced from that table; the DNA served to infer D and trimming. Within this sample are about 80,000 clones, with roughly four fifths of them counted one time only. The ten largest clones take up about a sixth of the sample.

Reading from cysteine to phenylalanine, the CDR3 counts 14 amino acids. Here the CDR3 DNA is all that survives: 42 bases in frame from base 1. V was cut back by 3 bases and J by 0 bases, leaving a gap of 11 bases between them. From the germline V gene (reference sequence), CDR1 is DFQATT and CDR2 is SNEGSKA. The chain employs TRBV20-1 and TRBJ2-5; tentative D gene TRBD1, with 6 bases matching. Sample: peripheral blood. The TCR originated in a man aged 70 or older with active or convalescent COVID-19. The bases read TGCAGTGCTAGTGCAGGGGCCCACCAAGAGACCCAGTACTTC. Its translation reads: CSASAGAHQETQYF.